A single sample is the source of the 25 T cell receptor beta chains below, sequenced in a study of cytomegalovirus exposure and HLA in healthy donors. 60 Vbeta and 13 Jbeta primers were used in PCR. Repertoires were generated with immunoSEQ multiplex PCR, while TCRdb's copy carries only in-frame clones and drops some. This listing includes around 200,000 clones. The sequencing input was PBMCs. These receptors were collected from a girl between 2 and 10 years old in good health and CMV-seropositive.

CDR3 protein: CAIKLGDNTYNEQFF. The CDR3 region has the DNA TGTGCCATCAAGCTAGGGGACAATACTTACAATGAGCAGTTCTTC. This chain uses TRBV10-3 with TRBJ2-1, with D possibly TRBD1 on 6 matching bases. CDR1 is ENHRY and CDR2 is SYGVKD in the germline V gene. Trimming took 7 bases from V and 4 from J, leaving 17 bases between them. The CDR3 loop spans 15 amino acids.

CDR3 DNA sequence: TGTGCCAGCAGCTTAGCGCCTAGCGGGAGCAGGCAAGAGACCCAGTACTTC. As protein: CASSLAPSGSRQETQYF. This sequence joins TRBV7-6 and TRBJ2-5, with 10 bases matching TRBD2. V lost 0 bases, J lost 2 bases, and 6 bases stayed unmatched. This CDR3 spans 17 amino acids. Germline V gene data show CDR1 as SGHVS and CDR2 as FNYEAQ.

The chain couples TRBV19 to TRBJ1-1; possible D gene TRBD1, 6 bases. This CDR3 has 11 residues. Germline CDR1 is LNHDA and CDR2 is SQIVND (reference sequence). Trimming took off 1 base at V and 11 bases at J, with 8 bases between the two ends. The CDR3 DNA reads as TGTGCCAGTAGTATAGGGGACAAGGCTTTCTTT. It codes for CASSIGDKAFF.

The chain links TRBV10-3 to TRBJ1-3, with 9 positions matching TRBD1. CDR1 is ENHRY, CDR2 SYGVKD, per germline. The J segment lost 3 bases and the V segment lost 7 bases, leaving 10 bases of the junction unmatched. The CDR3 covers 16 residues. CDR3 nucleotide sequence: TGTGCCATCAACCCTTTACGGACAGGGGTTGGAAACACCATATATTTT. It yields the protein CAINPLRTGVGNTIYF.

As for this clone: Other DNA sequences of this sample code for an identical CDR3. V gene TRBV19 combines with J gene TRBJ1-5; 7 nucleotides line up with TRBD1. From germline, CDR1 is LNHDA and CDR2 SQIVND (reference sequence). V dropped 5 bases and J dropped 5; count of bases not matched to a gene: 3. The CDR3 has 13 residues. The CDR3 loop reads CASSVDRDQPQHF. The CDR3 DNA follows: TGTGCCAGTAGTGTTGACAGGGATCAGCCCCAGCATTTT.

The chain is built from TRBV7-9 and TRBJ2-7, with 10 bases that match TRBD2. J gave up 3 bases and V 6 bases, and 5 bases lay outside the gene matches. The germline CDR1 and CDR2 sequences are SEHNR and FQNEAQ (reference sequence). The CDR3 sequence is 14 residues long. CDR3 nucleotides: TGTGCCAGCAGTCCCGGGACTAGCGTCTACGAGCAGTACTTC. Its protein product is CASSPGTSVYEQYF.

The chain uses TRBV11-3 and TRBJ1-2, with 7 bases aligning to TRBD1. The CDR3 is 14 amino acids. Trimming took 5 bases from V and 7 from J; bases not matched to a gene: 10. Germline CDR1 and CDR2: SGHNT and YENEEA. The CDR3 sequence is CASSHIRGLGGYTF. CDR3 nucleotides: TGTGCCAGCAGCCACATCAGGGGGTTGGGTGGCTACACCTTC.

V gene TRBV28 combines with J gene TRBJ2-7; D is possibly TRBD2 (6 bases). V was cut by 6 bases and J by 3 bases, with 6 bases left in between. This CDR3 contains 11 residues. Per germline, CDR1 MDHEN and CDR2 SYDVKM. The CDR3 loop is CASRAGYEQYF. As DNA, the CDR3 is TGTGCCAGCAGAGCGGGCTACGAGCAGTACTTC.

The chain employs TRBV5-4 and TRBJ1-4, with 10 positions matching TRBD1. J gave up 5 bases and V 4 bases, and 8 bases lay outside the gene matches. The CDR3 totals 16 residues. From germline, CDR1 is SGHNT and CDR2 YYREEE (reference sequence). The CDR3 is CASSLAGQGENEKLFF. The CDR3 DNA follows: TGTGCCAGCAGCCTCGCAGGACAGGGGGAAAATGAAAAACTGTTTTTT.

The chain carries TRBV11-2 and TRBJ2-1; D is perhaps TRBD2 (5 bases). The CDR3 runs to 13 residues. V was pared by 5 bases and J by 10 bases, with 15 bases between. Germline V gene data show CDR1 as SGHAT and CDR2 as FQNNGV. In DNA, the CDR3 is TGTGCCAGCAGCCTGGTCCTAGGAGGAGAGCAGTTCTTC. Protein sequence: CASSLVLGGEQFF.

The chain carries TRBV5-1 and TRBJ2-3, with 10 nucleotides matching TRBD2. CDR1 and CDR2 (germline): SGHRS, YFSETQ. The CDR3 has 16 residues. Trimming at V came to 0 bases and at J to 5 bases, leaving 6 bases not matched to a gene. The CDR3 protein is CASSLGLAGVRDTQYF. The CDR3 DNA reads TGCGCCAGCAGCTTGGGGCTAGCGGGAGTGAGAGATACGCAGTATTTT.

The rearrangement links TRBV7-8 to TRBJ1-5, with D maybe TRBD1 (6 bases). Germline V gives CDR1 SGHVS, CDR2 FQNEAQ. Trimming took 1 base from V and 10 from J, leaving 11 bases between them. The CDR3 is made up of 13 amino acids. The CDR3 is CASSLGLGGPQHF. The DNA of the CDR3 is TGTGCCAGCAGCTTAGGCCTAGGGGGACCCCAGCATTTT.

Here the CDR3 DNA reads TGTGCCAGCAGTGAATCGCGAGACTCACTCACAGATACGCAGTATTTT. Translated, it gives CASSESRDSLTDTQYF. The V gene is TRBV25-1, the J gene TRBJ2-3; D remains unclear. The germline V and J ends were trimmed by 1 base and 2 bases, with 13 bases remaining between them. Germline V gives CDR1 MGHDK, CDR2 SYGVNS. This CDR3 is 16 amino acids long.

The chain recombines TRBV28 with TRBJ1-5; D may be TRBD1 (5 bases). The V gene lost 6 bases and the J gene lost 0 bases, with 18 bases spanning the gap. The CDR3 runs to 17 residues. CDR1 is MDHEN and CDR2 is SYDVKM in the germline V gene. The CDR3 here is CASSFWGGESSNQPQHF. The DNA of the CDR3 is TGTGCCAGCAGCTTCTGGGGGGGGGAGAGTAGCAATCAGCCCCAGCATTTT.

The chain recombines TRBV5-1 with TRBJ2-5, with unresolved D. CDR1 is SGHRS and CDR2 is YFSETQ in the germline V gene. The CDR3 extends over 11 amino acids. V gave up 4 bases and J gave up 3 bases, with 4 bases separating them. The CDR3 protein is CASSEEETQYF. The CDR3 DNA reads as TGCGCCAGCAGCGAGGAAGAGACCCAGTACTTC.

The chain joins TRBV23-1 to TRBJ1-2, with D uncertain. TRBV23-1 is an ORF for which the function is uncertain. V lost 0 bases to trimming and J lost 7 bases, with 15 bases between them. This CDR3 contains 15 residues. The CDR3 DNA sequence: TGCGCCAGCAGTCAATCAGAGGGCGCTTTAGGTGGCTACACCTTC. Amino acids: CASSQSEGALGGYTF.

The chain is built from TRBV6-6 and TRBJ2-2, with 8 bases aligning to TRBD1. CDR3 length equals 15 residues. Per the germline V gene, CDR1 is MNHNY and CDR2 is SVGAGI (reference sequence). Losses at the gene ends were 2 bases for V and 7 bases for J; bases not matched to a gene: 6. The CDR3 DNA reads TGTGCCAGCAGTTACCCCAGGGGGCAAAGCGGGGAGCTGTTTTTT. Translated, it gives CASSYPRGQSGELFF.

The V gene is TRBV11-2, the J gene TRBJ1-2; TRBD1 matches at 7 bases. Germline CDR1 SGHAT, CDR2 FQNNGV. CDR3 length: 17 residues. V lost 4 bases, J lost 13 bases, and 24 bases stayed unmatched. CDR3 sequence: CASSSFRTGVGGLSATF. CDR3 sequence (DNA): TGTGCCAGCAGCTCGTTCCGAACAGGGGTTGGGGGGTTATCTGCCACCTTC.

V usage is TRBV5-8 and J usage is TRBJ2-1; 8 bases are a match to TRBD2. Trimming took 7 bases from V and 5 from J; bases not matched to a gene: 5. The CDR3 loop spans 13 amino acids. CDR1 is SGHTS and CDR2 is YDEGEE in the germline V gene. The CDR3 nucleotides are TGTGCCAGCTTAGCGGGGACGAACAATGAGCAGTTCTTC. Protein product: CASLAGTNNEQFF.

CDR3 sequence (DNA): TGTGCCAGCAGTCCGGGGTTTCGAGAGACCCAGTACTTC. The encoded protein is CASSPGFRETQYF. V is TRBV28 and J is TRBJ2-5, with D tentatively TRBD2 (5 bases). The CDR3 runs to 13 residues. The ends were cut back, 5 bases at V and 4 bases at J, with 11 bases in the middle. Per germline, CDR1 MDHEN and CDR2 SYDVKM.

The chain links TRBV7-9 to TRBJ2-1, with 10 bases fitting TRBD2. The junction had 16 bases not matched to a gene; V was cut back by 5 bases and J by 6 bases. The CDR3 extends over 18 amino acids. Germline V gene sequence: CDR1 SEHNR, CDR2 FQNEAQ (reference sequence). CDR3 amino acids: CASSPASGSFLAGNEQFF. CDR3 nucleotide sequence: TGTGCCAGCAGCCCAGCTAGCGGGAGCTTCCTGGCAGGCAATGAGCAGTTCTTC.

This chain links TRBV7-2 with TRBJ1-5; D perhaps matches TRBD1 (6 bases). V gave up 2 bases and J gave up 6 bases, with 14 bases separating them. This CDR3 has 15 amino acids. CDR1 and CDR2 (germline): SGHTA, FQGNSA. The CDR3 sequence: CASSLFRGAAQPQHF. For the CDR3, the DNA is TGTGCCAGCAGCTTATTCCGGGGGGCGGCTCAGCCCCAGCATTTT.

The rearrangement links TRBV5-1 to TRBJ1-4; TRBD1 matches at 7 bases. This CDR3 has 17 residues. Germline V CDR1 and CDR2: SGHRS, YFSETQ. V shed 0 bases, J shed 3 bases, and the junction held 8 bases outside the gene matches. In DNA, the CDR3 is TGCGCCAGCAGCTTGGGACGGCGGGGACAGTCTAATGAAAAACTGTTTTTT. It codes for CASSLGRRGQSNEKLFF. The entire variable domain, with the rest obtained from reference TRBV5-1 and TRBJ1-4, is as follows: KAGVTQTPRYLIKTRGQQVTLSCSPISGHRSVSWYQQTPGQGLQFLFEYFSETQRNKGNFPGRFSGRQFSNSRSEMNVSTLELGDSALYLCASSLGRRGQSNEKLFFGSGTQLSVL.

The chain couples TRBV14 to TRBJ1-1, with D unclear. The CDR3 runs to 15 residues. Trimming stripped 4 bases from V and 3 bases from J, with 15 bases between. Per the germline V gene, CDR1 is SGHDN and CDR2 is FVKESK. Here the CDR3 DNA reads TGTGCCAGCAGCCCCTTGTCGGGGATCGACACTGAAGCTTTCTTT. Translating gives CASSPLSGIDTEAFF.

V and J are TRBV9 and TRBJ2-3; 7 nucleotides match TRBD2. Per the germline V gene, CDR1 is SGDLS and CDR2 is YYNGEE. The CDR3 contains 15 residues. Losses at the gene ends were 5 bases for V and 3 bases for J; bases not matched to a gene: 9. DNA of the CDR3: TGTGCCAGCAGTATGACCCGGGAGGAGACAGATACGCAGTATTTT. Translated, it gives CASSMTREETDTQYF. Based on the CDR3 plus reference TRBV9 and TRBJ2-3, the full variable domain is DSGVTQTPKHLITATGQRVTLRCSPRSGDLSVYWYQQSLDQGLQFLIQYYNGEERAKGNILERFSAQQFPDLHSELNLSSLELGDSALYFCASSMTREETDTQYFGPGTRLTVL.